The present T cell receptor beta chain was sequenced within a study of T cells after yellow fever vaccination. Whole-study context: Preparation of fractions with low cell numbers was performed using SMART-Seq v4 Ultra Low Input.

This clonotype was recorded a few times. No antigen is known for it. It was through 5'RACE template switching that TCR cDNA was made, with a universal primer site and UMIs added. TCRdb analysed the 5' RACE reads with MiXCR anew, one entry per CDR3 protein. The sample carries under 350,000 distinct CDR3 sequences, about 4% recorded once. V lost 1 base, J lost 2 bases, and 13 bases lay in between. The length of the CDR3 is 16 residues. Germline CDR1 and CDR2: MGHRA and YSYEKL. General study results and limits: The study noted that FACS-sorted repertoires could contain abundant clonotypes contaminating from the bulk population. Most primary-vaccination clones recurred post-booster (around 95% CD4, roughly 91% CD8).

The starting material was PBMCs, obtained 5 days after the yellow fever booster vaccination. This chain uses TRBV4-1 with TRBJ2-3; D gene uncertain. The source of this sequence is a man aged 18 to 30 who received the YFV17D yellow fever vaccine. The CDR3, as DNA: TGCGCCAGCAGCCAAGCTTCTTGGGCCTACACAGATACGCAGTATTTT. Its protein product is CASSQASWAYTDTQYF.